The clone carrying this T cell receptor (beta chain) was seen at least ten times. The antigen remains unidentified. No cell sorting was done before RNA was extracted from the tissue. The normal lung tissue was taken more than 3 cm from the tumor edge. Donors were chemotherapy-naive, newly diagnosed lung cancer surgical patients in China, August–late 2014. This sample was taken from a study of tumor and adjacent non-tumor tissue in lung cancer. Three rounds of nested PCR, following a modified ARM-PCR protocol, produced the TCRbeta library. From the multiplex PCR reads, TCRdb called clonotypes with MiXCR, one entry per CDR3 protein. The sample carries 94,000 or so distinct CDR3 sequences, more than 75% recorded once. General study results and limits: Tumor tissue had significantly higher TCR diversity than normal lung. Normal lung showed higher cumulative top 100 clone frequency than tumor.

The sequence was collected from a woman aged 50 to 60 with non-small cell lung cancer. The material sequenced was distant non-tumor lung tissue.

CDR3 DNA: TGCAGTGCCCTTCCGGGACTAGCGGAAAAACAGTACTTC. Protein sequence: CSALPGLAEKQYF. This chain connects TRBV20-1 to TRBJ2-7; TRBD2 agrees at 11 bases. The ends lost 6 bases at V and 10 bases at J; junction bases unmatched: 11. This CDR3 is 13 amino acids long. Germline V gene data show CDR1 as DFQATT and CDR2 as SNEGSKA (reference sequence).